These 19 T cell receptor beta chains were all obtained from the same sample, sequenced in a study of technical replicates of blood from several donors. Assay: immunoSEQ multiplex PCR; the TCRdb copy retains only in-frame clones and omits some. Found here are more than 65,000 clones, around 95% of them singletons; the top ten hold approximately 0.22%. The source material was T cells isolated from PBMCs. The receptor source for this set is a human donor in good health.

This chain links TRBV9 with TRBJ2-7; 7 bases are shared with TRBD2. This CDR3 contains 13 residues. Germline CDR1 reads SGDLS; CDR2 reads YYNGEE. J gave up 3 bases and V 4 bases, and 4 bases lay outside the gene matches. CDR3 region: CASSPGGVYEQYF. The CDR3 DNA follows: TGTGCCAGCAGCCCGGGGGGTGTCTACGAGCAGTACTTC.

The CDR3 coding sequence is TGTGCCAGCAGTAAAGGAGACGAGCAGTACTTC. Translation: CASSKGDEQYF. The V call is TRBV2, the J call TRBJ2-7; D unclear. V shed 5 bases and J shed 5 bases, with 7 bases lying between them. The CDR3 runs 11 residues. The V gene's germline CDR1 is SNHLY and CDR2 FYNNEI.

The chain employs TRBV6-5 and TRBJ2-1; D is possibly TRBD2 (5 bases). CDR1 and CDR2 from the germline V gene are MNHEY and SVGAGI. CDR3 size: 14 residues. V lost 9 bases and J lost 0, with 12 bases in between. In DNA form, the CDR3 reads TGTGCCAGTCAGCGGCAGAGCTCCTACAATGAGCAGTTCTTC. Residues: CASQRQSSYNEQFF.

The chain has TRBV5-8 and TRBJ2-7; 8 bases are a match to TRBD1. The CDR3 has 18 amino acids. Unmatched junction bases numbered 11, after V lost 0 bases and J lost 0 bases. Germline CDR1 is SGHTS and CDR2 is YDEGEE. CDR3 region: CASSLGTGYPRFSYEQYF. In nucleotides, the CDR3 is TGTGCCAGCAGCTTGGGGACAGGGTACCCCCGTTTCTCCTACGAGCAGTACTTC. The entire variable domain, with the rest obtained from reference TRBV5-8 and TRBJ2-7, is as follows: EAGVTQSPTHLIKTRGQQATLRCSPISGHTSVYWYQQALGLGLQFLLWYDEGEERNRGNFPPRFSGRQFPNYSSELNVNALELEDSALYLCASSLGTGYPRFSYEQYFGPGTRLTVT.

The chain couples TRBV10-2 to TRBJ2-5; D call uncertain. The CDR3 runs to 12 residues. Looked up from germline, CDR1 is WSHSY and CDR2 is SAAADI. Trimming cost V 2 bases and J 3 bases, with 4 bases left between them. CDR3 bases: TGCGCCAGCAGTGAGCCCAAAGAGACCCAGTACTTC. Translated: CASSEPKETQYF.

The chain recombines TRBV10-1 with TRBJ2-7; D is unclear. Germline CDR1 reads WNHNN; CDR2 reads SYGVQD (reference sequence). The CDR3 runs 12 residues. V lost 3 bases, J lost 2 bases, and 5 bases lay in between. The CDR3 coding sequence is TGCGCCAGCAGTGATAGTACCTACGAGCAGTACTTC. Its translation: CASSDSTYEQYF.

V is TRBV16 and J is TRBJ2-2, with D hard to call. V gave up 0 bases and J gave up 1 base, with 6 bases separating them. This CDR3 region has 15 residues. Germline CDR1 is KGHSY and CDR2 is FQNENV. CDR3 nucleotides: TGTGCCAGCAGCCAATCGCGCGGGAACACCGGGGAGCTGTTTTTT. Translating gives CASSQSRGNTGELFF.

This chain connects TRBV7-9 to TRBJ2-7, with no clear D. The CDR3 is 14 amino acids. Per the germline V gene, CDR1 is SEHNR and CDR2 is FQNEAQ (reference sequence). V gave up 5 bases and J gave up 5 bases, with 16 bases separating them. As DNA, the CDR3 is TGTGCCAGCAGCCTGACTTTGAGTCCCCACGAGCAGTACTTC. It codes for CASSLTLSPHEQYF.

This chain uses TRBV25-1 with TRBJ1-4, with D perhaps TRBD1 (6 bases). The CDR3 runs 17 residues. Germline V lookup: CDR1 MGHDK, CDR2 SYGVNS. V was trimmed by 3 bases and J by 0 bases, leaving 14 bases between them. The chain's CDR3 is CASSDRTAVSTNEKLFF. In nucleotides, the CDR3 is TGTGCCAGCAGTGATAGGACAGCGGTGTCAACTAATGAAAAACTGTTTTTT.

The CDR3 DNA sequence: TGCAGCGTTGAAAAAGACACCCGAGTTGATGAGCAGTTCTTC. Translating it yields CSVEKDTRVDEQFF. The V gene is TRBV29-1, the J gene TRBJ2-1; D call uncertain. CDR1 is SQVTM and CDR2 is ANQGSEA in the germline V gene. The CDR3 length is 14 residues. V was trimmed by 2 bases and J by 8 bases, leaving 16 bases between them.

The V call is TRBV5-6, the J call TRBJ1-4; D not certain. V lost 2 bases to trimming and J lost 3 bases, with 5 bases between them. There are 13 residues in the CDR3. Germline CDR1 SGHDT, CDR2 YYEEEE. The CDR3 DNA reads as TGTGCCAGCAGCTTCGGTCCTAATGAAAAACTGTTTTTT. Protein product: CASSFGPNEKLFF.

V is TRBV27 and J is TRBJ2-1, with TRBD2 identical over 14 bases. Germline assignment: CDR1 MNHEY and CDR2 SMNVEV (reference sequence). The CDR3 runs to 18 residues. After removal of 5 bases from V and 6 bases from J, the junction contained 12 bases not matched to a gene. The CDR3 spells CASSLLGGLAGVGNEQFF. CDR3 coding DNA: TGTGCCAGCAGTCTACTAGGGGGACTAGCGGGAGTTGGCAATGAGCAGTTCTTC.

The chain employs TRBV27 and TRBJ2-3, with D maybe TRBD2 (6 bases). V was pared by 5 bases and J by 9 bases, with 18 bases between. The CDR3 is 14 amino acids. Germline assignment: CDR1 MNHEY and CDR2 SMNVEV (reference sequence). CDR3 coding DNA: TGTGCCAGCAGTCCAATTGGCGGGGCTAGGACGCAGTATTTT. Its protein product is CASSPIGGARTQYF.

The chain uses TRBV2 and TRBJ2-3; the match to TRBD2 covers 14 bases. From germline, CDR1 is SNHLY and CDR2 FYNNEI. J lost 4 bases, V lost 5 bases, and 5 bases had no gene match. This CDR3 contains 16 residues. The CDR3 DNA follows: TGTGCCAGCAGTCTAGGGACTAGCGGGAGTTCAGATACGCAGTATTTT. Encoded protein: CASSLGTSGSSDTQYF.

To note about this clone: Other nucleotide sequences from this sample produce the same CDR3. This chain uses TRBV6-5 with TRBJ2-5; maybe TRBD2 (5 bases). V was cut by 0 bases and J by 5 bases, with 7 bases left in between. This CDR3 spans 13 amino acids. CDR1 is MNHEY and CDR2 is SVGAGI in the germline V gene. CDR3 DNA sequence: TGTGCCAGCAGTTACTCCCGAGGGGAGACCCAGTACTTC. Translated: CASSYSRGETQYF.

The chain recombines TRBV28 with TRBJ2-7; 8 nucleotides align to TRBD2. Germline lookup yields CDR1 MDHEN and CDR2 SYDVKM. The length of the CDR3 is 15 residues. V lost 5 bases to trimming and J lost 4 bases; unmatched junction nucleotides: 10. DNA of the CDR3: TGTGCCAGCAGTCCTGTTACGGGACTAGGTTACGAGCAGTACTTC. This encodes CASSPVTGLGYEQYF.

The chain uses TRBV25-1 and TRBJ2-7, with TRBD1 matching 10 bases. CDR3 size: 14 residues. Germline V gene data show CDR1 as MGHDK and CDR2 as SYGVNS. Trimming at V came to 3 bases and at J to 7 bases, leaving 6 bases not matched to a gene. The CDR3 nucleotides are TGTGCCAGCAGTGAGGGACAGGGGTACTGGGAGCAGTACTTC. Amino acid sequence: CASSEGQGYWEQYF.

The chain is built from TRBV2 and TRBJ1-3; D not resolved. This CDR3 has 12 residues. V was cut by 6 bases and J by 3 bases, with 6 bases left in between. Germline V gene sequence: CDR1 SNHLY, CDR2 FYNNEI. In DNA form, the CDR3 reads TGTGCCAGCAGGGCGGATGGAAACACCATATATTTT. This translates into CASRADGNTIYF.

The genes are TRBV5-5 and TRBJ1-4; D gene uncertain. The CDR3 has 15 amino acids. V shed 4 bases and J shed 5 bases, with 15 bases lying between them. Germline values: CDR1 SGHKS, CDR2 YYEKEE (reference sequence). The CDR3 DNA reads TGTGCCAGCAGCCGGGTGGGTGGCGTAAATGAAAAACTGTTTTTT. Translating it yields CASSRVGGVNEKLFF.